Below, 14 T cell receptor beta chains from the same sample are listed, as sequenced in a study of blood T cell repertoires in COVID-19. Using immunoSEQ multiplex PCR, the repertoire was profiled, and TCRdb retains in-frame clones only, with some absent. The sample yields roughly 250,000 clones, 92% seen once. The material sequenced was peripheral blood. Every receptor here comes from a man between 25 and 39 years old with COVID-19, enrolled during active disease.

The CDR3, as DNA: TGCGCCAGCAGCCAGGAGGGAAACACCATATATTTT. This encodes CASSQEGNTIYF. The chain has TRBV4-1 and TRBJ1-3; D unresolved. Germline V gene sequence: CDR1 MGHRA, CDR2 YSYEKL. The CDR3 has 12 amino acids. Trimming removed 3 bases from V and 4 bases from J, with 4 bases in between.

This chain connects TRBV29-1 to TRBJ2-3; a weak D match, TRBD1 (6 bases). CDR1 and CDR2 (germline): SQVTM, ANQGSEA. V lost 2 bases, J lost 0 bases, and 18 bases lay in between. This CDR3 is 17 amino acids long. The CDR3 DNA follows: TGCAGCGTTGAACGTATTGTCGGGACACCTAGCACAGATACGCAGTATTTT. Protein: CSVERIVGTPSTDTQYF.

This clone was picked up one time. The chain is built from TRBV5-6 and TRBJ2-3; the D gene is possibly TRBD2 (5 bases). CDR1 is SGHDT, CDR2 YYEEEE, per germline. The CDR3 consists of 16 residues. Trimming shortened V by 4 bases and J by 2 bases, and 17 bases separated the two germline ends. The CDR3 region has the DNA TGTGCCAGCAGCGATACGGACGGGGATTTCACAGATACGCAGTATTTT. Its protein product is CASSDTDGDFTDTQYF.

The V and J genes are TRBV6-4 and TRBJ1-2, with 9 positions matching TRBD1. V lost 4 bases to trimming and J lost 6 bases; unmatched junction nucleotides: 6. CDR1 and CDR2 (germline): MRHNA, SNTAGT. CDR3 length equals 14 residues. CDR3 residues: CASSVNGQGNGYTF. The CDR3 region has the DNA TGTGCCAGCAGTGTAAATGGACAGGGGAATGGCTACACCTTC.

The CDR3 sequence is CASSVGGTASGEQYF. The CDR3 nucleotides read TGTGCCAGCAGCGTAGGCGGGACAGCCTCCGGCGAGCAGTACTTC. The rearrangement uses TRBV9 and TRBJ2-7; D may be TRBD1 (7 bases). From germline, CDR1 is SGDLS and CDR2 YYNGEE. The V gene lost 0 bases and the J gene lost 6 bases, with 16 bases spanning the gap. The CDR3 consists of 15 residues.

This sequence joins TRBV11-3 and TRBJ2-7; TRBD2 aligns across 7 bases. With 4 bases clipped from V and 7 bases from J, the junction kept 7 bases outside the gene matches. There are 13 residues in the CDR3. Per the germline V gene, CDR1 is SGHNT and CDR2 is YENEEA. DNA for the CDR3: TGTGCCAGCAGCTCCCGGATCGGGGGGGAGCAGTACTTC. Translating gives CASSSRIGGEQYF.

Here the CDR3 DNA reads TGCAGTGCTAGTGGGGACAGGGACTCCTACGAGCAGTACTTC. This codes for CSASGDRDSYEQYF. The J gene is TRBJ2-7, the V gene TRBV20-1, with 9 bases aligning to TRBD1. The CDR3 has 14 residues. With V trimmed by 3 bases and J by 0 bases, 3 bases remained unmatched. From germline, CDR1 is DFQATT and CDR2 SNEGSKA (reference sequence).

The chain employs TRBV3-1 (or the pseudogene TRBV3-2) and TRBJ1-2; TRBD1 matches at 9 bases. Germline CDR1 LGHDT, CDR2 YNNKEL (reference sequence). The CDR3 consists of 14 residues. The J segment lost 6 bases and the V segment lost 4 bases, leaving 6 bases of the junction unmatched. DNA of the CDR3: TGTGCCAGCAGCCTCCGGGACAGGGTAAATGGCTACACCTTC. It encodes CASSLRDRVNGYTF.

The V call is TRBV28, the J call TRBJ2-2; tentatively, D is TRBD1 (5 bases). The V gene's germline CDR1 is MDHEN and CDR2 SYDVKM. CDR3 length: 12 residues. The germline V and J ends were trimmed by 5 bases and 6 bases, with 7 bases remaining between them. The CDR3 sequence is CASSDRSGELFF. As DNA, the CDR3 is TGTGCCAGCAGTGACAGATCCGGGGAGCTGTTTTTT. Variable domain in full (rest from reference TRBV28 and TRBJ2-2): DVKVTQSSRYLVKRTGEKVFLECVQDMDHENMFWYRQDPGLGLRLIYFSYDVKMKEKGDIPEGYSVSREKKERFSLILESASTNQTSMYLCASSDRSGELFFGEGSRLTVL.

V is TRBV19 and J is TRBJ1-1; 12 nucleotides match TRBD1. This CDR3 contains 15 residues. Germline V gene lookup returns CDR1 LNHDA and CDR2 SQIVND (reference sequence). V lost 6 bases to trimming and J lost 5 bases; unmatched junction nucleotides: 7. CDR3 sequence: CASSRDRGRATEAFF. The DNA for the CDR3 is TGTGCCAGTAGCCGGGACAGGGGGCGTGCGACTGAAGCTTTCTTT. Drawing the rest from reference TRBV19 and TRBJ1-1, the complete variable domain is DGGITQSPKYLFRKEGQNVTLSCEQNLNHDAMYWYRQDPGQGLRLIYYSQIVNDFQKGDIAEGYSVSREKKESFPLTVTSAQKNPTAFYLCASSRDRGRATEAFFGQGTRLTVV.

The J gene is TRBJ1-1, the V gene TRBV2; TRBD1 is a possible D gene (5 bases). The CDR3 has 11 amino acids. CDR1 is SNHLY, CDR2 FYNNEI, per germline. Trimming took 9 bases from V and 1 from J, leaving 6 bases between them. The CDR3 sequence is CASGQNTEAFF. The CDR3 bases are TGTGCCAGTGGACAGAACACTGAAGCTTTCTTT. Combining the CDR3 with reference TRBV2 and TRBJ1-1 gives the whole variable domain EPEVTQTPSHQVTQMGQEVILRCVPISNHLYFYWYRQILGQKVEFLVSFYNNEISEKSEIFDDQFSVERPDGSNFTLKIRSTKLEDSAMYFCASGQNTEAFFGQGTRLTVV.

This chain connects TRBV27 to TRBJ1-3; D gene uncertain. This CDR3 spans 14 amino acids. Germline CDR1 reads MNHEY; CDR2 reads SMNVEV (reference sequence). Trimming removed 3 bases at V and 3 bases at J, with 9 bases between. The CDR3 sequence is CASSFGGSGNTIYF. CDR3 DNA: TGTGCCAGCAGTTTCGGAGGGAGTGGAAACACCATATATTTT.

The V gene is TRBV6-5, the J gene TRBJ2-5; TRBD1 is a possible D gene (5 bases). V was shortened by 7 bases and J by 7 bases, with 22 bases between the two germline ends. CDR1 and CDR2 from the germline V gene are MNHEY and SVGAGI. The CDR3 covers 15 residues. This CDR3 reads CASTLDPRAKGTQYF. As DNA, the CDR3 is TGTGCCAGCACCCTAGACCCCAGGGCCAAGGGGACCCAGTACTTC.

The chain is built from TRBV9 and TRBJ1-2; 9 nucleotides line up with TRBD1. Germline V gene lookup returns CDR1 SGDLS and CDR2 YYNGEE. After removal of 3 bases from V and 0 bases from J, the junction contained 3 bases not matched to a gene. The CDR3 extends over 15 amino acids. The CDR3 is CASSERQGANYGYTF. The CDR3 nucleotides are TGTGCCAGCAGCGAAAGACAGGGGGCTAACTATGGCTACACCTTC.